This TCR beta chain was sequenced for a study of blood T cell repertoires in COVID-19. Generated by immunoSEQ multiplex PCR, the TCRdb table keeps only in-frame clones and is missing some. The data show around 70,000 clones, 79% seen once. This clone was found many times. The CDR3 consists of 14 residues. The V end was cut by 2 bases, the J end by 8 bases, with 18 bases between. From germline, CDR1 is GTSNPN and CDR2 SVGIG (reference sequence). The chain uses TRBV30 and TRBJ1-2; D is perhaps TRBD1 (5 bases). Sequenced material: peripheral blood. The receptor was derived from a man in his sixties with active or convalescent COVID-19. This chain's CDR3 is CAWSPAPGPNGYTF. DNA for the CDR3: TGTGCCTGGAGTCCTGCCCCAGGGCCTAACGGCTACACCTTC.